This T cell receptor (beta chain) was obtained from a study of OX40 agonist ivuxolimab in advanced cancers. Study as a whole: The patients received agonistic anti-OX40 (CD134) antibody ivuxolimab.

With 0 bases removed from V and 1 base from J, the gap between germline ends came to 12 bases. CDR3 length equals 16 residues. Per germline, CDR1 MGHRA and CDR2 YSYEKL. This clone was recorded once. TCRdb's copy holds only in-frame clones and misses some; the assay was immunoSEQ multiplex PCR. The data show about 99,000 clones, 90% to 97% seen once. The gene calls are TRBV4-1 and TRBJ1-2; maybe TRBD1 (5 bases). Source: CD4+ or CD8+ T cells sorted from blood, taken in a trial of the OX40 agonist ivuxolimab. This clonotype was sampled from an adult with an advanced solid tumor such as melanoma, head and neck, liver or kidney cancer. This CDR3 reads CASSQEGPGLNYGYTF. The CDR3 DNA reads TGCGCCAGCAGCCAAGAGGGGCCAGGGCTTAACTATGGCTACACCTTC.